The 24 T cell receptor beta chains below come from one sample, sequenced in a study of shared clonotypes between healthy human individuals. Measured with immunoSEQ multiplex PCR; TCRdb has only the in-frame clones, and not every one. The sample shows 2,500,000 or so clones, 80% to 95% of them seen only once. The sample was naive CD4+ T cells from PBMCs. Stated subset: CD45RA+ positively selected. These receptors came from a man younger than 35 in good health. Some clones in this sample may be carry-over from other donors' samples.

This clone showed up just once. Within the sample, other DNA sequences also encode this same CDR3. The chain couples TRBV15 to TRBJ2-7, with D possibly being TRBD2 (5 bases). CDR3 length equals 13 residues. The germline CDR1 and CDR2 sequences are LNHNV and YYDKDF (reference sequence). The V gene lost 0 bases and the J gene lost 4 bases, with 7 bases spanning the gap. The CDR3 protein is CATSRDRDYEQYF. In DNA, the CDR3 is TGTGCCACCAGCAGAGATCGGGATTACGAGCAGTACTTC.

The CDR3 bases are TGCGCCACCAAGCCGGTAGCGGACTACAATGAGCAGTTCTTC. Its translation is CATKPVADYNEQFF. The chain has TRBV5-1 and TRBJ2-1, with D perhaps TRBD2 (6 bases). The CDR3 has 14 amino acids. Trimming pared 9 bases from V and 3 bases from J, leaving 16 bases between. Germline V gene lookup returns CDR1 SGHRS and CDR2 YFSETQ.

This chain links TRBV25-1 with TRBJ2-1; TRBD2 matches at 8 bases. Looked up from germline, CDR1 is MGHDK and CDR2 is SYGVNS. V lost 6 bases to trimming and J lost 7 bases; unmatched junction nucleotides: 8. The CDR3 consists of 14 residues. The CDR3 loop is CASRRAGAGNEQFF. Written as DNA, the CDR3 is TGTGCCAGCAGACGAGCGGGAGCGGGGAATGAGCAGTTCTTC.

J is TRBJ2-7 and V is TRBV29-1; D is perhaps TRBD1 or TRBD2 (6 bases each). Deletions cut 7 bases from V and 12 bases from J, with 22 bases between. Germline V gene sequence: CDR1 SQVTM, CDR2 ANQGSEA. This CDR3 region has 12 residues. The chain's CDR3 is CSAIRGGSKRYF. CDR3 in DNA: TGCAGCGCCATCAGAGGGGGGAGCAAACGGTACTTC.

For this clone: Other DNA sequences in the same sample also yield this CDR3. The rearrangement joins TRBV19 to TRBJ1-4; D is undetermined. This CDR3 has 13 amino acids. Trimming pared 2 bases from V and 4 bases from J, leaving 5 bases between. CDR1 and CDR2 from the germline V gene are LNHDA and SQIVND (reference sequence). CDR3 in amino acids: CASSILRNEKLFF. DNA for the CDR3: TGTGCCAGTAGTATACTACGTAATGAAAAACTGTTTTTT.

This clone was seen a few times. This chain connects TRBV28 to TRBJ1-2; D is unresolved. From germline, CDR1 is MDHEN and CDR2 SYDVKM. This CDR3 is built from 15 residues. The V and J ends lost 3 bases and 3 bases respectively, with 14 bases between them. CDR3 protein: CASSFPKTQHYGYTF. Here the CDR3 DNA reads TGTGCCAGCAGTTTCCCCAAGACACAGCACTATGGCTACACCTTC.

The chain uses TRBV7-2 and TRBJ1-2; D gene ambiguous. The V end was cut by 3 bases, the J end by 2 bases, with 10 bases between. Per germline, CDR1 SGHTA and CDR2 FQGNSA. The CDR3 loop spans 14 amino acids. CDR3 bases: TGTGCCAGCAGCTTTGGGCCCGGCAACTATGGCTACACCTTC. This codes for CASSFGPGNYGYTF.

DNA for the CDR3: TGTGCCAGCAGTCCCCGGGCAGATGGAAACACCATATATTTT. It is translated as CASSPRADGNTIYF. This chain joins TRBV27 and TRBJ1-3, with no clear D. The CDR3 is made up of 14 amino acids. Germline V gene data show CDR1 as MNHEY and CDR2 as SMNVEV (reference sequence). The germline V and J ends were trimmed by 5 bases and 3 bases, with 11 bases remaining between them.

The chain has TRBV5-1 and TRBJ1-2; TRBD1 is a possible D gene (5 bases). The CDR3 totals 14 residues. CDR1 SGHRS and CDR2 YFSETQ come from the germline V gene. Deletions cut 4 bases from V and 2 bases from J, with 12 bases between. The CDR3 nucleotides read TGCGCCAGCAGCCTCAGGGTAGCAAACTATGGCTACACCTTC. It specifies CASSLRVANYGYTF.

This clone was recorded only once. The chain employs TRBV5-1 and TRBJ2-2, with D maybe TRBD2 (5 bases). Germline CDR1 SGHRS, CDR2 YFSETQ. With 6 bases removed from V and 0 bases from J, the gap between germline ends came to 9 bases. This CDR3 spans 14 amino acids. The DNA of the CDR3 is TGCGCCAGCACCCAGACTACGAACACCGGGGAGCTGTTTTTT. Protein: CASTQTTNTGELFF.

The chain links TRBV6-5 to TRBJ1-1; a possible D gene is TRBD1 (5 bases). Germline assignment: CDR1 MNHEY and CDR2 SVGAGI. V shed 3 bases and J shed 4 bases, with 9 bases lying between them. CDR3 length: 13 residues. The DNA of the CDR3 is TGTGCCAGCAGTTATTCGGGGGTCACTGAAGCTTTCTTT. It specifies CASSYSGVTEAFF.

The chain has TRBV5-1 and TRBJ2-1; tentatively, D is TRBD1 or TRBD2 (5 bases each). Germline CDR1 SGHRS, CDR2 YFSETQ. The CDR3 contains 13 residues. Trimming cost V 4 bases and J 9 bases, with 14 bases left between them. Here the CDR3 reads CASSAPGAGEQFF. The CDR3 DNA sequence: TGCGCCAGCAGCGCCCCTGGGGCGGGTGAGCAGTTCTTC.

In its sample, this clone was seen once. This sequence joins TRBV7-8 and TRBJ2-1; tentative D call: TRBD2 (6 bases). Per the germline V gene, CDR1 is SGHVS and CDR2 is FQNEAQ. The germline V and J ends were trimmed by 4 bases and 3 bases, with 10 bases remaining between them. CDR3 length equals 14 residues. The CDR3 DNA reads TGTGCCAGCAGCTCCGGGACTTTCTACAATGAGCAGTTCTTC. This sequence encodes CASSSGTFYNEQFF.

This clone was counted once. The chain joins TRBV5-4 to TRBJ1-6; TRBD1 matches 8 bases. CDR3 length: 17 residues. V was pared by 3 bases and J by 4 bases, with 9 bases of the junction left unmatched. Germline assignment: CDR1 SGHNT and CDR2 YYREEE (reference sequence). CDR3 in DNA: TGTGCCAGCAGCTCTCGACAGGGGACTTCTTATAATTCACCCCTCCACTTT. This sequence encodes CASSSRQGTSYNSPLHF.

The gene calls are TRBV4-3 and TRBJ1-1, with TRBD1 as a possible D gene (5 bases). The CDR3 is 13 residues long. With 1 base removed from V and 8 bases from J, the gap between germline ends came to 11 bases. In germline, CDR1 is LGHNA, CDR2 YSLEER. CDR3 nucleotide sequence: TGCGCCAGCAGCCAAGGACGGGGCCTCGAAGCTTTCTTT. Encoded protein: CASSQGRGLEAFF.

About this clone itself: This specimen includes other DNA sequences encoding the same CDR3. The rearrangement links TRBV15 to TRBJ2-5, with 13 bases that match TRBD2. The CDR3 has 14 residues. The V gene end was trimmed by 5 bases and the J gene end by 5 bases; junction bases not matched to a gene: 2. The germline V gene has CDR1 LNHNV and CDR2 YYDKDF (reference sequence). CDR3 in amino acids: CATSGLAGVETQYF. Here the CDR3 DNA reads TGTGCCACCAGCGGACTAGCGGGAGTGGAGACCCAGTACTTC.

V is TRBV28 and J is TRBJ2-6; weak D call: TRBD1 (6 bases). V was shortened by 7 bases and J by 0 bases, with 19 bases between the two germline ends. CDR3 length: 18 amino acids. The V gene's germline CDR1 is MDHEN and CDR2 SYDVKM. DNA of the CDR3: TGTGCCAGCACCCAACCTCAGGGGCTTATCTCTGGGGCCAACGTCCTGACTTTC. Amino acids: CASTQPQGLISGANVLTF.

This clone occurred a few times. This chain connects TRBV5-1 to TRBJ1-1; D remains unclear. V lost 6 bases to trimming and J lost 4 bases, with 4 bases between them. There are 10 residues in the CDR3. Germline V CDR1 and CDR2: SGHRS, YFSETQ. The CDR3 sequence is CASKGTEAFF. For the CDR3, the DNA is TGCGCCAGCAAGGGCACTGAAGCTTTCTTT.

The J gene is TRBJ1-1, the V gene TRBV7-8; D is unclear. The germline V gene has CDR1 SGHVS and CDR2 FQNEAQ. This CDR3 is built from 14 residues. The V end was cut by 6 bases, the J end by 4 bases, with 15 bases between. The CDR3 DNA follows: TGTGCCAGCAGTACGGCACCTCGAGGCACTGAAGCTTTCTTT. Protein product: CASSTAPRGTEAFF. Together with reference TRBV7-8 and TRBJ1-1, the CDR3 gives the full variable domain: GAGVSQSPRYKVAKRGQDVALRCDPISGHVSLFWYQQALGQGPEFLTYFQNEAQLDKSGLPSDRFFAERPEGSVSTLKIQRTQQEDSAVYLCASSTAPRGTEAFFGQGTRLTVV.

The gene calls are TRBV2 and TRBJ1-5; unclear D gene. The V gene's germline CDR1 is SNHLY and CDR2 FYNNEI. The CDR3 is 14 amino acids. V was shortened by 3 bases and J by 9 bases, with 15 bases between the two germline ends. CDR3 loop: CASSDGRGTGPQHF. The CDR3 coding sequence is TGTGCCAGCAGTGATGGGCGGGGTACGGGGCCCCAGCATTTT.

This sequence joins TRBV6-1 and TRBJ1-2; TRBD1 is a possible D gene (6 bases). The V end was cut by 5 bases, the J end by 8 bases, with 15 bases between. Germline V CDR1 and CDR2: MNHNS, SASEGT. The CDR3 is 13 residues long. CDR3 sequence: CASSSTGSRGYTF. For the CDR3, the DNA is TGTGCCAGCAGTAGTACAGGGTCGCGGGGCTACACCTTC.

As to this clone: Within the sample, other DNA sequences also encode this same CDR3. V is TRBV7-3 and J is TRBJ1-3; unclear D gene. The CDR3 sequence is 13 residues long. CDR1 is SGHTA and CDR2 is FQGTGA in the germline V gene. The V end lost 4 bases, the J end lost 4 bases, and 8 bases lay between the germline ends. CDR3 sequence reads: CASSSGPGNTIYF. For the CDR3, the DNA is TGTGCCAGCAGCTCCGGTCCGGGAAACACCATATATTTT.

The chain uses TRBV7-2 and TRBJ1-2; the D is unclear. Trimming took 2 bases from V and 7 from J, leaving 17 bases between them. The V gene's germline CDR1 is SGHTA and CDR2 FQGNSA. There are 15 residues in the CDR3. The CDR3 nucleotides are TGTGCCAGCAGCTTAACAACGGTACTGCAGAGTGGCTACACCTTC. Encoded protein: CASSLTTVLQSGYTF.

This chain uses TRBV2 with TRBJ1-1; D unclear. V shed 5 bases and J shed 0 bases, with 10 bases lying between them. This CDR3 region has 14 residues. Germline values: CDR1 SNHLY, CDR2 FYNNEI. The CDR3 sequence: CASSKWNMNTEAFF. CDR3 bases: TGTGCCAGCAGTAAATGGAACATGAACACTGAAGCTTTCTTT.